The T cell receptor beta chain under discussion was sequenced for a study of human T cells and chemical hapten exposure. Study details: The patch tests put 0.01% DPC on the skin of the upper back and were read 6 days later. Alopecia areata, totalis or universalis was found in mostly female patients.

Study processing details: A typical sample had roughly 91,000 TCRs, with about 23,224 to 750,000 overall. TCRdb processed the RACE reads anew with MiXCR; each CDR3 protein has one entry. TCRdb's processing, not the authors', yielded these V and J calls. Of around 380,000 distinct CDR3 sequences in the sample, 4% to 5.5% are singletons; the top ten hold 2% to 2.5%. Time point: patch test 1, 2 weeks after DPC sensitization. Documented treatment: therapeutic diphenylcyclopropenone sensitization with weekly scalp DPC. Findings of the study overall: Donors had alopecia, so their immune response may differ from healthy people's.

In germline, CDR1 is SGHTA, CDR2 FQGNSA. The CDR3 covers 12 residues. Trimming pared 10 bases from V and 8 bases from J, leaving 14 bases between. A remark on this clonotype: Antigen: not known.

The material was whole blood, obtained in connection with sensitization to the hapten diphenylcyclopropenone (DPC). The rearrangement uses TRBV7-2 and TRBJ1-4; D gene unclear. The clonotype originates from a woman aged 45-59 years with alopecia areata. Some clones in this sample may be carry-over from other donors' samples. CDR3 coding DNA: TGTGCCACGGGCAGGAGAAACGAAAAACTGTTTTTT. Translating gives CATGRRNEKLFF.